This is a list of T cell receptor beta chains from one sample in a study of OX40 agonist ivuxolimab in advanced cancers. Sequencing was performed with immunoSEQ multiplex PCR; in TCRdb, only in-frame clones are kept and a portion is missing. Found here are some 91,000 clones, around 87% of them singletons; the top ten hold about 4.6%. This specimen consisted of CD4+ or CD8+ T cells sorted from blood, obtained in a trial of the OX40 agonist ivuxolimab. Receptors were obtained from an adult with an advanced solid tumor such as melanoma, head and neck, liver or kidney cancer. Both conserved end residues are trimmed from each CDR3. D genes are given only for firm matches.

>TRBD1|11|TRBV7-9|TRBJ1-2
ASSSQGYYGYT
>.|13|TRBV5-1|TRBJ2-3
ASSLGQTGTDTQY
>.|11|TRBV19|TRBJ2-1
ASSIGSNNEQF
>.|11|TRBV28|TRBJ2-5
ASSFRQRETQY
>.|12|TRBV28|TRBJ2-1
ASRSGMTYNEQF
>TRBD1|14|TRBV11-2|TRBJ1-2
ASSEITGGFLYGYT
>.|14|TRBV15|TRBJ2-7
ATSRDRQEIGHEQY
>.|11|TRBV5-1|TRBJ2-5
ASSPDGQETQY
>.|11|TRBV6-5|TRBJ2-5
ASTVDGQETQY
>.|13|TRBV5-3|TRBJ2-7
ARSSQTRLPYEQY
>TRBD2|12|TRBV6-1|TRBJ2-1
ASTTSGSYNEQF
>TRBD2|11|TRBV5-4|TRBJ2-7
ASRREAAHEQY
>TRBD1|11|TRBV7-7|TRBJ2-7
ASSLAGTAEQY
>TRBD1|13|TRBV28|TRBJ1-5
ASSYGQADNQPQH
>TRBD1|12|TRBV2|TRBJ2-3
ASTEGTGSDTQY
>.|12|TRBV11-2|TRBJ1-1
ASSLMPGITEAF
>.|14|TRBV5-1|TRBJ1-5
ASSLEPATSNQPQH
>.|14|TRBV6-1|TRBJ2-3
ASSDPGTASTDTQY
>TRBD1|13|TRBV6-6|TRBJ1-1
ASSYAGQGGTEAF
>.|13|TRBV19|TRBJ1-1
ASKGSAALNTEAF
>.|15|TRBV5-1|TRBJ2-7
ASFGGNPPYSSYEQY
>TRBD1|12|TRBV5-4|TRBJ2-3
ASSHRQGQDTQY
>.|10|TRBV7-2|TRBJ1-1
ASSFGDTEAF
>.|10|TRBV6-1|TRBJ2-1
ASSAGSNEQF
>TRBD2|15|TRBV4-3|TRBJ2-4
ASSQDRLAGRKNIQY
>TRBD2|10|TRBV10-1|TRBJ2-1
ASSEGTIEQF
>.|13|TRBV5-6|TRBJ1-1
ASSPIRTGSTEAF
>.|14|TRBV2|TRBJ1-3
ASSELAGSAGNTIY
>.|12|TRBV5-8|TRBJ1-4
ASSLVEVNEKLF
>.|15|TRBV6-1|TRBJ2-2
ASSEFSGLLNTGELF
>TRBD2|18|TRBV28|TRBJ2-1
ASSLFKRRAGGPGRNEQF
>.|12|TRBV19|TRBJ1-2
ASSISRAPYGYT
>.|12|TRBV2|TRBJ2-2
ASVRGANTGELF
>TRBD1|12|TRBV28|TRBJ1-5
ASSRQGGSQPQH
>TRBD1|14|TRBV27|TRBJ2-2
ASRFSRDSPIGELF
>TRBD2|14|TRBV9|TRBJ2-2
ASSPRLAENTGELF
>TRBD1|14|TRBV19|TRBJ2-2
ASRTGVTSNTGELF
>.|12|TRBV5-4|TRBJ2-1
ASSLPLPGDEQF
>.|14|TRBV11-3|TRBJ1-1
ASSLATVGRNTEAF
>TRBD2|12|TRBV7-2|TRBJ2-1
ASSPTSGKDEQF
>TRBD2|11|TRBV9|TRBJ2-1
ASSVRTRNEQF
>TRBD2|15|TRBV4-3|TRBJ2-2
ASSQAPGLAEGGELF
>.|13|TRBV5-4|TRBJ2-1
ASSLVASSYNEQF
>TRBD2|14|TRBV7-7|TRBJ2-5
ASSRAGGIIQETQY
>.|14|TRBV5-1|TRBJ1-1
ASSLGPGGVDTEAF
>.|13|TRBV19|TRBJ1-5
ASSLRDRNNQPQH
>.|16|TRBV11-2|TRBJ1-1
ASSLASVVGWQNTEAF
>TRBD1|14|TRBV19|TRBJ2-5
ASSPGTGTYQETQY